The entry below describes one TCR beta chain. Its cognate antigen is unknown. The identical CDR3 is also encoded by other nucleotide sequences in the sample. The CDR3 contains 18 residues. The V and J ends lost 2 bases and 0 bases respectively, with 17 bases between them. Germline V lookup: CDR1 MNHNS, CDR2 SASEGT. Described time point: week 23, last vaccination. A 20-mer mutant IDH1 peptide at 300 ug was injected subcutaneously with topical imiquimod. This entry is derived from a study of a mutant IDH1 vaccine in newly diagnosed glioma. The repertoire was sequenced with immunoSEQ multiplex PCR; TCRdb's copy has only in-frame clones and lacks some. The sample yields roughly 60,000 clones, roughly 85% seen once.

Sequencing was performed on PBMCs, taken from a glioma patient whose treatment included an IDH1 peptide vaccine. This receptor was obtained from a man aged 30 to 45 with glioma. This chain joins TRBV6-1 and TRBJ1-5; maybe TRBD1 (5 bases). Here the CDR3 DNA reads TGTGCCAGCAGTGAATTCCCAGGGAGGGGATATAGCAATCAGCCCCAGCATTTT. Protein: CASSEFPGRGYSNQPQHF.